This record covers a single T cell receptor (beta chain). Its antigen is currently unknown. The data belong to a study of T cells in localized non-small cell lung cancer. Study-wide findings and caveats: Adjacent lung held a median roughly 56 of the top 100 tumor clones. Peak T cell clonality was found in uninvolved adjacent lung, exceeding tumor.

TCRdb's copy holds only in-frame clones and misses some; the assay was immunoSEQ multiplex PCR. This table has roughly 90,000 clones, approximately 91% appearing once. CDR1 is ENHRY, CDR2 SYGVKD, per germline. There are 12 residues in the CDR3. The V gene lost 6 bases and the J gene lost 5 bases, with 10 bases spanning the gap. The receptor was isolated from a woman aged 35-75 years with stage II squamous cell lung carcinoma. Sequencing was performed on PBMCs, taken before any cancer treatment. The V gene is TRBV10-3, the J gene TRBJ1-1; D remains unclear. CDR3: CAIRTRGTEAFF. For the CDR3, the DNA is TGTGCCATCAGGACCCGGGGAACTGAAGCTTTCTTT.